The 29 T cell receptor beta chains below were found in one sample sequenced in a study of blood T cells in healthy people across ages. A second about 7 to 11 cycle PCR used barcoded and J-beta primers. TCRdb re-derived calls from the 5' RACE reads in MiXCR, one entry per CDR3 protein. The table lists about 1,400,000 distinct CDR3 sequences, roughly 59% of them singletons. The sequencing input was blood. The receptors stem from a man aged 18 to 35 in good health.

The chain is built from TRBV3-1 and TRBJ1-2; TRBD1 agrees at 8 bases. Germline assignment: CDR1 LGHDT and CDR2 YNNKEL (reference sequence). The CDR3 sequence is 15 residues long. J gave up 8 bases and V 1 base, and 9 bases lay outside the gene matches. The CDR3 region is CASSQVTQGAWGYTF. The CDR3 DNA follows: TGTGCCAGCAGCCAAGTGACGCAGGGGGCGTGGGGCTACACCTTC.

DNA for the CDR3: TGTGCCAGCAGTTTTCCTAGCGGTTACAATGAGCAGTTCTTC. Translated, it gives CASSFPSGYNEQFF. This rearrangement joins TRBV12-3 or TRBV12-4 to TRBJ2-1, with 7 bases matching TRBD2. There are 14 residues in the CDR3. V dropped 3 bases and J dropped 4; count of bases not matched to a gene: 3.

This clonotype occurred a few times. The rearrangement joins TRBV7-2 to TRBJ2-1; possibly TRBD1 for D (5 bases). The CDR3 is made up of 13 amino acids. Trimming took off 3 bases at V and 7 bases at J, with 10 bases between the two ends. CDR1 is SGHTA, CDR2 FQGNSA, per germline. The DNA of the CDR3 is TGTGCCAGCAGCTTTGGCAGGGTTAATGAGCAGTTCTTC. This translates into CASSFGRVNEQFF.

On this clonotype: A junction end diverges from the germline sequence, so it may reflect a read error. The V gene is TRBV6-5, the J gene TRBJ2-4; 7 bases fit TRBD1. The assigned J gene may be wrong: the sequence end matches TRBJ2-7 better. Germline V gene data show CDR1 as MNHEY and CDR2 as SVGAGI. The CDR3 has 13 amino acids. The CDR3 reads CAGSRDRVHEQYF. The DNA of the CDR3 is TGTGCCGGCAGTCGTGACAGGGTCCACGAGCAGTACTTC.

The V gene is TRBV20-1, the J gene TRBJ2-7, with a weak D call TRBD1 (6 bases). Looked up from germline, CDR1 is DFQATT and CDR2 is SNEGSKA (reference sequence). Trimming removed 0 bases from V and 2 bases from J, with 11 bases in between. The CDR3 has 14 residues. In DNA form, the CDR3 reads TGCAGTGCTAGAGATTTTCAGGGGCCCTACGAGCAGTACTTC. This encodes CSARDFQGPYEQYF.

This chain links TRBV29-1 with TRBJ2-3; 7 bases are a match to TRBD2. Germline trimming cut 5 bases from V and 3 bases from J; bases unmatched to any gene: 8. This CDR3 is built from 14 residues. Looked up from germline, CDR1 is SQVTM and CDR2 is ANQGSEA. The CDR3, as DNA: TGCAGCGTTCGGGGAGGGGAGGGGACAGATACGCAGTATTTT. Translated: CSVRGGEGTDTQYF.

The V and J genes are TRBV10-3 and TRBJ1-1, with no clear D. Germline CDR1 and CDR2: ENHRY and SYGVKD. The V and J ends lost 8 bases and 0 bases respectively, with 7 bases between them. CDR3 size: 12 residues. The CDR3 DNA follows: TGTGCCATCCGGCAGGTGAACACTGAAGCTTTCTTT. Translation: CAIRQVNTEAFF.

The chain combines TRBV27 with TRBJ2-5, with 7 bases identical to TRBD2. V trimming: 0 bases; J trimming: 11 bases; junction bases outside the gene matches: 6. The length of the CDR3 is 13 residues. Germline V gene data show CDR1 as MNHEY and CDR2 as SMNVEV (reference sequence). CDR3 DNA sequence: TGTGCCAGCAGTTTATCCGGGAGGCATGAGCAGTACTTC. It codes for CASSLSGRHEQYF.

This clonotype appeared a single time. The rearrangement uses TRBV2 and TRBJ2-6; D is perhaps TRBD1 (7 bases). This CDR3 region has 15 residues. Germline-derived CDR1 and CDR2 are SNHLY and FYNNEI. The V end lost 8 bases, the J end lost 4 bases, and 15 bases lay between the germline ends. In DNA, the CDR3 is TGTGCCAGCGAGGGGGCGGGATCCGGGGCCAACGTCCTGACTTTC. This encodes CASEGAGSGANVLTF.

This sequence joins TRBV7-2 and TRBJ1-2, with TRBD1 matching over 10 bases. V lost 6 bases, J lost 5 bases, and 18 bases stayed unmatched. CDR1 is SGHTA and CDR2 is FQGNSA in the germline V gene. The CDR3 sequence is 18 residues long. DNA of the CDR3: TGTGCCAGCAGTATGTCCGGGACAGGGGAGTGGAGAAGATATGGCTACACCTTC. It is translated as CASSMSGTGEWRRYGYTF.

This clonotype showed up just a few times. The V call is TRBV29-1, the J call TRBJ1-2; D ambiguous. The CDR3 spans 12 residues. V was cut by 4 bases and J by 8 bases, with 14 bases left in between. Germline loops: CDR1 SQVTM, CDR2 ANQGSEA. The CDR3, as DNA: TGCAGCGTTGTCCGGGGAAACGAGGGCTACACCTTC. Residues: CSVVRGNEGYTF.

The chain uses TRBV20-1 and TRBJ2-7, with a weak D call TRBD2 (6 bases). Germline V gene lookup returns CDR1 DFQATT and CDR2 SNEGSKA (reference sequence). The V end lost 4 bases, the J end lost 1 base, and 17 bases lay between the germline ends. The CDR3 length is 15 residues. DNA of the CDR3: TGCAGTGCTACCTTGGTGGGAGCGGGTTCCTACGAGCAGTACTTC. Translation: CSATLVGAGSYEQYF.

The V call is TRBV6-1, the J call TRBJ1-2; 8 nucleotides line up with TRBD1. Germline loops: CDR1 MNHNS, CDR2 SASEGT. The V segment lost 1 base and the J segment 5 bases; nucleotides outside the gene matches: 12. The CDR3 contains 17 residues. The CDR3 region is CASSEGIRTGRGYGYTF. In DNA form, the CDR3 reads TGTGCCAGCAGTGAAGGCATCAGGACAGGGAGGGGGTATGGCTACACCTTC.

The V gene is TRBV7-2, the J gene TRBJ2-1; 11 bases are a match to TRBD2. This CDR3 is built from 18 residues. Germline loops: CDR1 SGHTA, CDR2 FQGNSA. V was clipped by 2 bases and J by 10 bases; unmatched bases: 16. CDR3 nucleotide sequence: TGTGCCAGCAGCTTACCCCTTGCCGGGACTAGCGGCCTACACGAGCAGTTCTTC. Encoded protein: CASSLPLAGTSGLHEQFF.

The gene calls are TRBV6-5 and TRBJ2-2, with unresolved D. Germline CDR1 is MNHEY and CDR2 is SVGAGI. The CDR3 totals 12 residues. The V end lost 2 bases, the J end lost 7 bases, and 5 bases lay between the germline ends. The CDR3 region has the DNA TGTGCCAGCAGTTACCCTGACGGGGAGCTGTTTTTT. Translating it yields CASSYPDGELFF.

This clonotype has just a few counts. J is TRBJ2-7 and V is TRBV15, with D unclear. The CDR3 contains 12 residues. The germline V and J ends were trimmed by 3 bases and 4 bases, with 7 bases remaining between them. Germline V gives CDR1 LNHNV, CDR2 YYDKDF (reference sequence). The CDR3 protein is CATSRPTYEQYF. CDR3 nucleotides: TGTGCCACCAGCAGGCCGACTTACGAGCAGTACTTC.

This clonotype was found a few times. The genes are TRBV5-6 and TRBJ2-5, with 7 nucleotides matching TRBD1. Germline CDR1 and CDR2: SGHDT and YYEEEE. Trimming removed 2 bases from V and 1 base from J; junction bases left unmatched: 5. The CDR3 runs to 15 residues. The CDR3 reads CASSLRQGIQETQYF. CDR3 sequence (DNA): TGTGCCAGCAGCTTACGACAGGGAATCCAAGAGACCCAGTACTTC. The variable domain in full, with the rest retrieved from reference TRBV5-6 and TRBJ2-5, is DAGVTQSPTHLIKTRGQQVTLRCSPKSGHDTVSWYQQALGQGPQFIFQYYEEEERQRGNFPDRFSGHQFPNYSSELNVNALLLGDSALYLCASSLRQGIQETQYFGPGTRLLVL.

The CDR3 spells CSAVGRAALETQYF. Written as DNA, the CDR3 is TGCAGTGCCGTAGGACGAGCGGCCCTAGAGACCCAGTACTTC. The V call is TRBV20-1, the J call TRBJ2-7, with D tentatively TRBD2 (5 bases). The J call may be incorrect, as the DNA end agrees better with TRBJ2-5. CDR3 length: 14 amino acids. Germline V CDR1 and CDR2: DFQATT, SNEGSKA (reference sequence).

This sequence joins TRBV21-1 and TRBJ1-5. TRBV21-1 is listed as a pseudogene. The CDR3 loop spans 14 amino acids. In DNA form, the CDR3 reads TGTGCCAGCAGCATACGGGGAAGAGGACAGCCCCAGCATTTT. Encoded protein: CASSIRGRGQPQHF.

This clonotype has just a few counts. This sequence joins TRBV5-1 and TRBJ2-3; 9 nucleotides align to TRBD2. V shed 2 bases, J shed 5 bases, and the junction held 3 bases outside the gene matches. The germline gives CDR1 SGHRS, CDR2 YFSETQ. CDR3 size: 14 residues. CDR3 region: CASSFLAGIDTQYF. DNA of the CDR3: TGCGCCAGCAGCTTTCTAGCGGGGATAGATACGCAGTATTTT.

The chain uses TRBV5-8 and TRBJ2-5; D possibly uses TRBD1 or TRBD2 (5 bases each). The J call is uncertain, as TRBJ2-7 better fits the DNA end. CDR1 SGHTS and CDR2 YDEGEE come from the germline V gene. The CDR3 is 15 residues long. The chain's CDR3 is CASSLGDPTPYEQYF. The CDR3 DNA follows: TGTGCCAGCAGCTTGGGGGACCCAACCCCCTACGAGCAGTACTTC.

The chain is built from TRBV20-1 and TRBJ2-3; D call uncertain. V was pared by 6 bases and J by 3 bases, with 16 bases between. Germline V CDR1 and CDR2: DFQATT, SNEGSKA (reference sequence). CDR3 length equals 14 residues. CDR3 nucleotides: TGCAGTGCCCGCGATCCCTCGCAGACAGATACGCAGTATTTT. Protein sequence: CSARDPSQTDTQYF.

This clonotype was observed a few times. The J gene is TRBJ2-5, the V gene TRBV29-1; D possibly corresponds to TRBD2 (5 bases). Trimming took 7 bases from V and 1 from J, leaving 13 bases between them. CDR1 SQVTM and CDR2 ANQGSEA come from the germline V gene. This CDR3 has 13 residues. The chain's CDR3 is CSGATAVQETQYF. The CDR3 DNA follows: TGCAGCGGGGCCACAGCGGTCCAAGAGACCCAGTACTTC.

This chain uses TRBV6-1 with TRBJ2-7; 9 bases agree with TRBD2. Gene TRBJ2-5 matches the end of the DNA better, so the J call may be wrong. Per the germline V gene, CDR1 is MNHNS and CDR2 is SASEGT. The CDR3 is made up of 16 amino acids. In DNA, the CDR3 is TGTGCCAGCACCCTGGTCGGCGGGGGGGCCAGAGAGACCCAGTACTTC. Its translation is CASTLVGGGARETQYF.

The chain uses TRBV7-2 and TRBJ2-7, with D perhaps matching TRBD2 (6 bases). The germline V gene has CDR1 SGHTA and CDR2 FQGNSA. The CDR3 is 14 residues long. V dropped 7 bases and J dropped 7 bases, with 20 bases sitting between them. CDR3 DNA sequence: TGTGCCAGCACCTCGACTAGACCGGCTCGAGAGCAGTACTTC. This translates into CASTSTRPAREQYF.

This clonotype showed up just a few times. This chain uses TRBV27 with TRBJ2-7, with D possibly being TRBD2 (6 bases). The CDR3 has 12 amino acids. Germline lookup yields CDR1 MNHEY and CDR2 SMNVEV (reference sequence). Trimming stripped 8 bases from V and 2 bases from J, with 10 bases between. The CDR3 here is CASGGSPYEQYF. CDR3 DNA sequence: TGTGCCAGCGGGGGGAGTCCCTACGAGCAGTACTTC.

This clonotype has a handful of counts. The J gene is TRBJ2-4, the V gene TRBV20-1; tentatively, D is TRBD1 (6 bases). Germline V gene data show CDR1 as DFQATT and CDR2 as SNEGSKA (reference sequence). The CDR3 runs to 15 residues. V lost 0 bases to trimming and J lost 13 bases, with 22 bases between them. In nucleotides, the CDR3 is TGCAGTGCTAGAGATCTCACAGGGTATAACAATGAGCAGTACTTC. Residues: CSARDLTGYNNEQYF.

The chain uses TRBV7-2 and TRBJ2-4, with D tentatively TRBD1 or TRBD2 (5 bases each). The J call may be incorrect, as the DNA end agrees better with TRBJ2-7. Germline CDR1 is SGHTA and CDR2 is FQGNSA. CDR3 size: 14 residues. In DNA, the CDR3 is TGTGCCAGCAGCTTGGGGGTAGGGAACCACGAGCAGTACTTC. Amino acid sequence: CASSLGVGNHEQYF.

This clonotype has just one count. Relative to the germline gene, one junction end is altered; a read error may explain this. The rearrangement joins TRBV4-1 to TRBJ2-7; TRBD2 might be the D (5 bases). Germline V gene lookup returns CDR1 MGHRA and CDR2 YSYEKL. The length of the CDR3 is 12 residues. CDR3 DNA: TGCGCCAGTAGCCAATCGGGGTCCGAGCAGTACTTC. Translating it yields CASSQSGSEQYF.